A single sample gave rise to the 13 T cell receptor beta chains below, sequenced in a study of OX40 agonist ivuxolimab in advanced cancers. Profiling relied on immunoSEQ multiplex PCR, and the TCRdb table lists in-frame clones only, not all of them. The table includes 60,000 to 90,000 clones, roughly nine tenths detected once. Sequencing used CD4+ or CD8+ T cells sorted from blood, obtained in a trial of the OX40 agonist ivuxolimab. Receptors were obtained from an adult with an advanced solid tumor such as melanoma, head and neck, liver or kidney cancer.

V usage is TRBV2 and J usage is TRBJ1-1, with a tentative D call TRBD1 (5 bases). Trimming left V 0 bases short and J 4 bases short, with 12 bases between. Germline-derived CDR1 and CDR2 are SNHLY and FYNNEI. The CDR3 totals 15 residues. The chain's CDR3 is CASSEAIGGGTEAFF. For the CDR3, the DNA is TGTGCCAGCAGTGAAGCCATTGGGGGAGGCACTGAAGCTTTCTTT. The complete variable domain, with remaining parts taken from reference TRBV2 and TRBJ1-1, reads EPEVTQTPSHQVTQMGQEVILRCVPISNHLYFYWYRQILGQKVEFLVSFYNNEISEKSEIFDDQFSVERPDGSNFTLKIRSTKLEDSAMYFCASSEAIGGGTEAFFGQGTRLTVV.

This clone was picked up one time. This chain links TRBV7-8 with TRBJ1-4; 10 bases match TRBD1. V shed 4 bases and J 5 bases; nucleotides not matched to a gene: 7. CDR3 length equals 16 residues. Germline-derived CDR1 and CDR2 are SGHVS and FQNEAQ. DNA for the CDR3: TGTGCCAGCAGCTCTCCCGGGACAGGGGACAATGAAAAACTGTTTTTT. Translated: CASSSPGTGDNEKLFF.

V usage is TRBV27 and J usage is TRBJ2-5; D gene ambiguous. The germline V and J ends were trimmed by 4 bases and 7 bases, with 10 bases remaining between them. CDR1 and CDR2 from the germline V gene are MNHEY and SMNVEV (reference sequence). This CDR3 spans 12 amino acids. The CDR3 sequence is CASSYPPGTQYF. CDR3 nucleotide sequence: TGTGCCAGCAGTTACCCCCCCGGGACCCAGTACTTC.

The rearrangement links TRBV6-1 to TRBJ2-1, with TRBD2 matching over 10 bases. The CDR3 is 15 residues long. Germline lookup yields CDR1 MNHNS and CDR2 SASEGT. V lost 2 bases and J lost 10; bases outside the gene matches: 8. CDR3 sequence: CASSEYGLADLEQFF. Here the CDR3 DNA reads TGTGCCAGCAGTGAATACGGACTAGCGGACTTGGAGCAGTTCTTC.

The rearrangement joins TRBV19 to TRBJ2-7; TRBD1 matches 8 bases. Germline-derived CDR1 and CDR2 are LNHDA and SQIVND (reference sequence). V dropped 6 bases and J dropped 2; count of bases not matched to a gene: 3. The CDR3 loop spans 13 amino acids. CDR3 nucleotides: TGTGCCAGTAGCGAGGACAGGGCCTACGAGCAGTACTTC. Protein product: CASSEDRAYEQYF.

The chain carries TRBV10-3 and TRBJ2-2, with 12 bases that match TRBD1. The CDR3 is 15 residues long. The ends lost 6 bases at V and 2 bases at J; junction bases unmatched: 1. In germline, CDR1 is ENHRY, CDR2 SYGVKD. CDR3 DNA: TGTGCCATCAGGGGACAGGGGGCAAACACCGGGGAGCTGTTTTTT. Protein sequence: CAIRGQGANTGELFF.

The chain couples TRBV9 to TRBJ2-2; either TRBD1 or TRBD2 may fit D (5 bases each). V lost 5 bases, J lost 2 bases, and 16 bases lay in between. Germline V gene lookup returns CDR1 SGDLS and CDR2 YYNGEE. The CDR3 runs to 16 residues. The CDR3 reads CASRPRDGLNTGELFF. In DNA form, the CDR3 reads TGTGCCAGCAGGCCCCGGGACGGCCTAAACACCGGGGAGCTGTTTTTT.

The V gene is TRBV18, the J gene TRBJ1-2; a weak D match, TRBD1 (6 bases). Germline V gene lookup returns CDR1 KGHSH and CDR2 LQKENI. CDR3 length equals 15 residues. V gave up 3 bases and J gave up 4 bases, with 15 bases separating them. This chain's CDR3 is CASSPFEDSGYGYTF. CDR3 DNA sequence: TGTGCCAGCTCACCCTTTGAGGACAGTGGCTATGGCTACACCTTC.

This sequence joins TRBV4-1 and TRBJ2-7, with 11 bases lining up with TRBD1. V shed 2 bases and J 0 bases; nucleotides not matched to a gene: 6. CDR1 is MGHRA and CDR2 is YSYEKL in the germline V gene. CDR3 length: 17 amino acids. CDR3 DNA: TGCGCCAGCAGCCAAACCCGGACAGGGGGCATCTCCTACGAGCAGTACTTC. Encoded protein: CASSQTRTGGISYEQYF.

The DNA for the CDR3 is TGTGCCAGCAGCCAAGATTTGGGTTACGAGCAGTACTTC. Translating gives CASSQDLGYEQYF. This chain joins TRBV14 and TRBJ2-7; D remains ambiguous. The CDR3 is 13 residues long. Germline CDR1 SGHDN, CDR2 FVKESK. The V and J ends lost 0 bases and 4 bases respectively, with 7 bases between them. The full variable domain, in which reference TRBV14 and TRBJ2-7 provide the parts outside the CDR3, is EAGVTQFPSHSVIEKGQTVTLRCDPISGHDNLYWYRRVMGKEIKFLLHFVKESKQDESGMPNNRFLAERTGGTYSTLKVQPAELEDSGVYFCASSQDLGYEQYFGPGTRLTVT.

The chain uses TRBV21-1 and TRBJ1-5; no DNA check was done on the table's D call, TRBD1. TRBV21-1 is tagged as a pseudogene. This CDR3 comprises 15 residues. CDR3 nucleotides: TGTGCCAGCAGCAAACGGAGGGACAGGCAACAGCCCCAGCATTTT. It specifies CASSKRRDRQQPQHF.

This sequence joins TRBV5-6 and TRBJ1-6; D call uncertain. V shed 1 base and J shed 0 bases, with 8 bases lying between them. Germline V gene lookup returns CDR1 SGHDT and CDR2 YYEEEE. The CDR3 contains 16 residues. CDR3 in amino acids: CASSLFRSSYNSPLHF. Here the CDR3 DNA reads TGTGCCAGCAGCTTGTTCCGGAGCTCCTATAATTCACCCCTCCACTTT.

The chain couples TRBV14 to TRBJ2-5; 9 bases are shared with TRBD1. Trimming removed 1 base from V and 4 bases from J; junction bases left unmatched: 4. The CDR3 runs 15 residues. Germline CDR1 reads SGHDN; CDR2 reads FVKESK. This CDR3 is CASSQGTGAGETQYF. DNA for the CDR3: TGTGCCAGCAGCCAAGGGACAGGGGCCGGAGAGACCCAGTACTTC.